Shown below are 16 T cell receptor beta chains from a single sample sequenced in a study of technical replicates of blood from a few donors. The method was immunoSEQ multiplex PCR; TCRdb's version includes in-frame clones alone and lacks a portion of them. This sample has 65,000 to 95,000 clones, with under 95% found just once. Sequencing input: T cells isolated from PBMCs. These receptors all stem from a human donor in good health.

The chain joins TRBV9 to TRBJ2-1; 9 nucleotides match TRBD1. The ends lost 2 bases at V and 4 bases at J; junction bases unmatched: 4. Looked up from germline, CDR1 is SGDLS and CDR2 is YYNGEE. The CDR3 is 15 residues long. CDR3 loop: CASSVGDRAYNEQFF. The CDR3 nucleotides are TGTGCCAGCAGCGTTGGGGACAGGGCGTACAATGAGCAGTTCTTC.

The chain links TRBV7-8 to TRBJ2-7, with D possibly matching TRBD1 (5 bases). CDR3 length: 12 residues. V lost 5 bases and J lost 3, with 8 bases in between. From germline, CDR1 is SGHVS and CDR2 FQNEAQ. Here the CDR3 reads CASSPRDYEQYF. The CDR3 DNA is TGTGCCAGCAGCCCCAGGGACTACGAGCAGTACTTC.

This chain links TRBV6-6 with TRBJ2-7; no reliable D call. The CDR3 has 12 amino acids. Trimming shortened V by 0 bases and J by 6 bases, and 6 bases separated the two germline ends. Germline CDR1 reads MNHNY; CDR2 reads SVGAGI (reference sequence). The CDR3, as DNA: TGTGCCAGCAGTTACTCGGGCGTCGAGCAGTACTTC. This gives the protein CASSYSGVEQYF.

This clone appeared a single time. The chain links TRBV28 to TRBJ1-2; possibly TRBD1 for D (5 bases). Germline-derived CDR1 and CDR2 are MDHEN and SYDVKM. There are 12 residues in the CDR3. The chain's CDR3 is CAGKQVLYGYTF. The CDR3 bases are TGTGCTGGAAAACAGGTGCTCTATGGCTACACCTTC.

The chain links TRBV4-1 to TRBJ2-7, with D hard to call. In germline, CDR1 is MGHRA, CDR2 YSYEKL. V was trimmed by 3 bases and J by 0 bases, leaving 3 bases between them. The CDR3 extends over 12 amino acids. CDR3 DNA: TGCGCCAGCAGCCAGAGCTCCTACGAGCAGTACTTC. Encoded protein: CASSQSSYEQYF.

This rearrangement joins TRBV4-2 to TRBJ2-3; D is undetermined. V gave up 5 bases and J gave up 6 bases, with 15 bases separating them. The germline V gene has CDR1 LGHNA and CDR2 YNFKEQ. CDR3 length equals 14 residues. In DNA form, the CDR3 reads TGTGCCAGCAGCTCGCAGCCCCTAGAGGATACGCAGTATTTT. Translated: CASSSQPLEDTQYF.

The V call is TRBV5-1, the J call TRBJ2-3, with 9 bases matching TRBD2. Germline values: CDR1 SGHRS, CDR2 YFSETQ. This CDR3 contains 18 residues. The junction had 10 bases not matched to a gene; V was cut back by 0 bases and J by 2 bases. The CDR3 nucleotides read TGCGCCAGCAGCTTGGCCCCAGCGGGGGGCCAAATCACAGATACGCAGTATTTT. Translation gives CASSLAPAGGQITDTQYF.

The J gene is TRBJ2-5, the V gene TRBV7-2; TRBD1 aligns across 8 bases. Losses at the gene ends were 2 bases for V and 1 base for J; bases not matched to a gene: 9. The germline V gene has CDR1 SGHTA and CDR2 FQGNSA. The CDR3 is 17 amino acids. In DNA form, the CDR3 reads TGTGCCAGCAGCTTATCGCCGGGACAGGTCCTCCAAGAGACCCAGTACTTC. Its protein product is CASSLSPGQVLQETQYF.

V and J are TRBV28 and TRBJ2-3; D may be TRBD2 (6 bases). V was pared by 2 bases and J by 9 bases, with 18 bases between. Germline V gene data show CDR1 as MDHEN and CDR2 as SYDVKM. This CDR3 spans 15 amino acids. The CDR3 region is CASSLGGSAPHTQYF. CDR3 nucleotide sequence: TGTGCCAGCAGTTTAGGAGGGTCGGCGCCCCACACGCAGTATTTT.

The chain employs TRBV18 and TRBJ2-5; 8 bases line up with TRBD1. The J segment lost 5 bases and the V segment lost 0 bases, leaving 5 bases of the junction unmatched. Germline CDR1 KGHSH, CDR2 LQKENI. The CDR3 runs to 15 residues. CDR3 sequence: CASSPPSGGRETQYF. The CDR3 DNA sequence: TGTGCCAGCTCACCACCGTCAGGGGGCAGGGAGACCCAGTACTTC. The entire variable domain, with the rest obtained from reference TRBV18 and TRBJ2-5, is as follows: NAGVMQNPRHLVRRRGQEARLRCSPMKGHSHVYWYRQLPEEGLKFMVYLQKENIIDESGMPKERFSAEFPKEGPSILRIQQVVRGDSAAYFCASSPPSGGRETQYFGPGTRLLVL.

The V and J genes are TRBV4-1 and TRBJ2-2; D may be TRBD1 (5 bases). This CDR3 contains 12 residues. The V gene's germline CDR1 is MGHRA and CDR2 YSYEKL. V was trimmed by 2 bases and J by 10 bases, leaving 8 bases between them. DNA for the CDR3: TGCGCCAGCAGCCAACAGGGTATGGAGCTGTTTTTT. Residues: CASSQQGMELFF.

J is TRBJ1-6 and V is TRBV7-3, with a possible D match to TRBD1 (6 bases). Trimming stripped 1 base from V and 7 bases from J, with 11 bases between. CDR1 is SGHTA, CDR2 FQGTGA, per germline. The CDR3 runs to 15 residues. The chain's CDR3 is CASSLSPQGNSPLHF. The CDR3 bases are TGTGCCAGCAGCTTAAGTCCCCAGGGGAATTCACCCCTCCACTTT. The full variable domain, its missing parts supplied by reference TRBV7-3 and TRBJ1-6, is GAGVSQTPSNKVTEKGKYVELRCDPISGHTALYWYRQSLGQGPEFLIYFQGTGAADDSGLPNDRFFAVRPEGSVSTLKIQRTERGDSAVYLCASSLSPQGNSPLHFGNGTRLTVT.

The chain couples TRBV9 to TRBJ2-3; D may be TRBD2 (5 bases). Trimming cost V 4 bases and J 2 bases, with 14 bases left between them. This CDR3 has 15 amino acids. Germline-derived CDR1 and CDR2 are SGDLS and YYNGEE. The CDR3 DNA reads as TGTGCCAGCAGCCCTGTGCCGGGAAACACAGATACGCAGTATTTT. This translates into CASSPVPGNTDTQYF.

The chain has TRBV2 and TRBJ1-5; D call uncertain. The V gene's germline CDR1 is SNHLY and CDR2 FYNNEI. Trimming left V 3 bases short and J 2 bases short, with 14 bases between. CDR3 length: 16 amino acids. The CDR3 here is CASSEYLGSGNQPQHF. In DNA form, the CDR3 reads TGTGCCAGCAGTGAGTACTTGGGCAGTGGCAATCAGCCCCAGCATTTT.

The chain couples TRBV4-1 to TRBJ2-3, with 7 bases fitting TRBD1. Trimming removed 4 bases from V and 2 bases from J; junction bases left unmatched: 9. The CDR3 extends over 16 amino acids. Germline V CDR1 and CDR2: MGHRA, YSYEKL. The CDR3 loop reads CASSLTGQDFTDTQYF. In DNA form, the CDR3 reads TGCGCCAGCAGCCTAACCGGACAGGACTTCACAGATACGCAGTATTTT.

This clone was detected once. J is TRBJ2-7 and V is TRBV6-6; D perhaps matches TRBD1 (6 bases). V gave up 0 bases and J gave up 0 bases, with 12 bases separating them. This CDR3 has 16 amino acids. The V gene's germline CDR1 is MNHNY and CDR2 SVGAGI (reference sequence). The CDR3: CASSYSSGQSSYEQYF. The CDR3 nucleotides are TGTGCCAGCAGTTACTCGAGCGGACAGAGCTCCTACGAGCAGTACTTC.